A single sample gave rise to the 25 T cell receptor beta chains below, sequenced in a study of cytomegalovirus exposure and HLA in healthy donors. The PCR had 60 Vbeta and 13 Jbeta primers. Method: immunoSEQ multiplex PCR; TCRdb's copy keeps in-frame clones and lacks some. This sample has around 150,000 clones; 65% to 80% occur once, and the top ten carry approximately 2%. The sequencing sample was made of PBMCs. The receptors were gathered from a man between 40 and 49 years old in good health and CMV-seronegative.

The rearrangement joins TRBV6-9 to TRBJ2-5; D call uncertain. The J call may be in error: the DNA end matches TRBJ2-7 better. The CDR3 sequence is 15 residues long. CDR1 and CDR2 (germline): MNHGY, SVAAGI. The CDR3 region has the DNA TGTGCCAGCACCCCACCCGGCGGCGCCTCCTACGAGCAGTACTTC. It yields the protein CASTPPGGASYEQYF.

The rearrangement joins TRBV27 to TRBJ2-5, with 10 bases fitting TRBD1. The CDR3 has 14 residues. V gave up 5 bases and J gave up 5 bases; unmatched junction bases: 5. Germline-derived CDR1 and CDR2 are MNHEY and SMNVEV (reference sequence). CDR3 in DNA: TGTGCCAGCAGTCGTCCGGGACAGGGGGAGACCCAGTACTTC. Its translation: CASSRPGQGETQYF.

This clone was recorded once. The chain employs TRBV7-2 and TRBJ2-5; the D gene is possibly TRBD2 (5 bases). The CDR3 runs 16 residues. Germline V gives CDR1 SGHTA, CDR2 FQGNSA. V dropped 5 bases and J dropped 5 bases, with 21 bases sitting between them. CDR3 nucleotide sequence: TGTGCCAGCAGCCCGAGGGCCGGGCAGGAGTGGGAGACCCAGTACTTC. As protein: CASSPRAGQEWETQYF.

This clone was picked up a small number of times. The gene calls are TRBV28 and TRBJ2-7; TRBD2 matches 11 bases. Per germline, CDR1 MDHEN and CDR2 SYDVKM. The CDR3 runs to 20 residues. V trimming: 7 bases; J trimming: 2 bases; junction bases outside the gene matches: 22. The CDR3 protein is CASTTVRGGTTSGTTYEQYF. The DNA for the CDR3 is TGTGCCAGCACCACGGTTCGGGGAGGGACGACTAGCGGGACCACCTACGAGCAGTACTTC.

CDR3 coding DNA: TGCGCCAGCAGCCTGCGTCGATGGGACAGAAAAGAGACCCAGTACTTC. Translation gives CASSLRRWDRKETQYF. The chain carries TRBV4-3 and TRBJ2-5; 7 bases are a match to TRBD1. V gave up 4 bases and J gave up 3 bases; unmatched junction bases: 11. In germline, CDR1 is LGHNA, CDR2 YSLEER. There are 16 residues in the CDR3.

The rearrangement joins TRBV7-6 to TRBJ2-3; D might be TRBD2 (5 bases). Deletions cut 4 bases from V and 3 bases from J, with 11 bases between. The germline CDR1 and CDR2 sequences are SGHVS and FNYEAQ. The CDR3 has 14 amino acids. CDR3 protein: CASSSSRDTDTQYF. CDR3 nucleotide sequence: TGTGCCAGCAGCTCCAGCCGGGATACAGATACGCAGTATTTT.

A word on this clone: A junction boundary mismatches the germline segment, possibly from a read error. This rearrangement joins TRBV6-5 to TRBJ2-4, with no clear D. The CDR3 loop spans 13 amino acids. Germline-derived CDR1 and CDR2 are MNHEY and SVGAGI. This CDR3 reads CASSSPGLNSQYF. As DNA, the CDR3 is TGTGCCAGCAGCTCGCCCGGCTTAAACAGTCAGTACTTC.

A remark on this clone: The same CDR3 arises from other DNA sequences in this sample as well. The rearrangement links TRBV28 to TRBJ2-7, with 9 bases fitting TRBD1. Germline trimming cut 8 bases from V and 0 bases from J; bases unmatched to any gene: 5. This CDR3 region has 14 residues. Germline V gene data show CDR1 as MDHEN and CDR2 as SYDVKM. Written as DNA, the CDR3 is TGTGCCAGCGGGGACAGGGTTAGCTCCTACGAGCAGTACTTC. It translates to CASGDRVSSYEQYF.

The chain employs TRBV28 and TRBJ1-2, with D possibly matching TRBD1 (6 bases). V lost 2 bases, J lost 10 bases, and 14 bases lay in between. The length of the CDR3 is 13 residues. CDR1 MDHEN and CDR2 SYDVKM come from the germline V gene. The CDR3 sequence is CASSLGGGAYYTF. The CDR3 region has the DNA TGTGCCAGCAGTTTAGGTGGGGGGGCTTACTACACCTTC.

The chain couples TRBV5-6 to TRBJ2-7; 13 bases fit TRBD2. Germline V gives CDR1 SGHDT, CDR2 YYEEEE. This CDR3 contains 15 residues. Trimming removed 4 bases from V and 3 bases from J; junction bases left unmatched: 4. CDR3 sequence: CASSPGLAGDYEQYF. DNA for the CDR3: TGTGCCAGCAGCCCAGGACTAGCGGGAGACTACGAGCAGTACTTC.

This chain uses TRBV28 with TRBJ1-2; TRBD1 is a possible D gene (6 bases). This CDR3 contains 14 residues. Germline V lookup: CDR1 MDHEN, CDR2 SYDVKM. Trimming cost V 5 bases and J 5 bases, with 15 bases left between them. The CDR3 coding sequence is TGTGCCAGCAGTCCAGGACAGTGGGGGTATGGCTACACCTTC. Amino acids: CASSPGQWGYGYTF.

The chain employs TRBV4-3 and TRBJ2-3, with D maybe TRBD1 (5 bases). This CDR3 has 16 amino acids. V was cut by 1 base and J by 2 bases, with 13 bases left in between. Germline V CDR1 and CDR2: LGHNA, YSLEER. The CDR3 DNA reads TGCGCCAGCAGCCAAGGGGGCACCTACCACACAGATACGCAGTATTTT. Protein sequence: CASSQGGTYHTDTQYF.

In its sample, this clone was seen once. V usage is TRBV2 and J usage is TRBJ2-3; 9 nucleotides match TRBD2. CDR1 and CDR2 from the germline V gene are SNHLY and FYNNEI. V trimming: 9 bases; J trimming: 1 base; junction bases outside the gene matches: 8. There are 15 residues in the CDR3. CDR3 DNA sequence: TGTGCCAGTCTGTATTTAGCGGGAGGCACAGATACGCAGTATTTT. Amino acid sequence: CASLYLAGGTDTQYF.

The chain couples TRBV6-1 to TRBJ1-6; TRBD1 agrees at 8 bases. The CDR3 totals 16 residues. With V trimmed by 2 bases and J by 8 bases, 8 bases remained unmatched. CDR1 MNHNS and CDR2 SASEGT come from the germline V gene. The CDR3 DNA reads as TGTGCCAGCAGTGAATGGCAGGGGGCGCCTTATTCACCCCTCCACTTT. Translating gives CASSEWQGAPYSPLHF.

The V call is TRBV29-1, the J call TRBJ2-5, with a tentative D call TRBD1 (6 bases). The J call may be incorrect, as the DNA end agrees better with TRBJ2-7. CDR1 is SQVTM, CDR2 ANQGSEA, per germline. The CDR3 totals 13 residues. The CDR3 DNA is TGCAGCGACCTCAGGGTGGACAGCTACGAGCAGTACTTC. Its translation is CSDLRVDSYEQYF.

The chain combines TRBV29-1 with TRBJ2-1; TRBD2 might be the D (6 bases). V lost 3 bases and J 15 bases, leaving 18 bases between the germline ends. The CDR3 covers 12 residues. The germline V gene has CDR1 SQVTM and CDR2 ANQGSEA. The CDR3 reads CSVDTGVGSGFF. The CDR3 DNA reads TGCAGCGTTGATACGGGAGTGGGCTCTGGGTTCTTC.

The chain couples TRBV27 to TRBJ2-7; 7 bases fit TRBD1. Losses at the gene ends were 2 bases for V and 3 bases for J; bases not matched to a gene: 7. CDR1 and CDR2 from the germline V gene are MNHEY and SMNVEV (reference sequence). The CDR3 spans 15 residues. CDR3 in amino acids: CASSLGWGTVYEQYF. The CDR3 nucleotides read TGTGCCAGCAGTTTAGGCTGGGGGACAGTCTACGAGCAGTACTTC.

This clone was counted between two and nine times. This rearrangement joins TRBV6-1 to TRBJ1-6; possibly TRBD1 for D (5 bases). Germline loops: CDR1 MNHNS, CDR2 SASEGT. V lost 6 bases, J lost 13 bases, and 22 bases lay in between. The CDR3 spans 15 residues. CDR3 DNA sequence: TGTGCCAGCAGAAAAGAGAGCGTCCGGGGGGTGCCCCTCCACTTT. It encodes CASRKESVRGVPLHF.

V usage is TRBV10-3 and J usage is TRBJ2-7; the match to TRBD2 covers 8 bases. The trim removed 10 bases at V and 5 bases at J, leaving 10 bases unmatched. This CDR3 is 13 amino acids long. The germline gives CDR1 ENHRY, CDR2 SYGVKD. The CDR3 protein is CATGQSGGHEQYF. CDR3 DNA sequence: TGTGCCACAGGACAGAGCGGGGGCCACGAGCAGTACTTC.

V and J are TRBV7-2 and TRBJ2-1; D may be TRBD2 (5 bases). V lost 1 base and J lost 2, with 9 bases in between. The CDR3 runs to 15 residues. The germline gives CDR1 SGHTA, CDR2 FQGNSA. The CDR3 spells CASSLVIGAYNEQFF. Written as DNA, the CDR3 is TGTGCCAGCAGCTTAGTAATCGGGGCCTACAATGAGCAGTTCTTC.

The J gene is TRBJ2-3, the V gene TRBV6-1, with 7 positions matching TRBD1. Germline CDR1 is MNHNS and CDR2 is SASEGT. V was pared by 2 bases and J by 1 base, with 6 bases of the junction left unmatched. CDR3 length equals 16 residues. As DNA, the CDR3 is TGTGCCAGCAGTGAACAAGGGGGCTCGGGCACAGATACGCAGTATTTT. It specifies CASSEQGGSGTDTQYF.

This sequence joins TRBV4-3 and TRBJ2-7, with TRBD1 identical over 9 bases. The V gene end was trimmed by 2 bases and the J gene end by 3 bases; junction bases not matched to a gene: 2. Per germline, CDR1 LGHNA and CDR2 YSLEER. This CDR3 spans 14 amino acids. In DNA form, the CDR3 reads TGCGCCAGCAGCCAACGGGACAGGGACTACGAGCAGTACTTC. This gives the protein CASSQRDRDYEQYF.

The CDR3 spells CASSPMQGRNTEAFF. The DNA for the CDR3 is TGTGCCAGCTCACCAATGCAGGGAAGGAACACTGAAGCTTTCTTT. The J gene is TRBJ1-1, the V gene TRBV18; possible D gene TRBD1, 5 bases. This CDR3 comprises 15 residues. V lost 2 bases to trimming and J lost 1 base, with 11 bases between them. CDR1 and CDR2 (germline): KGHSH, LQKENI.

The chain uses TRBV19 and TRBJ2-2; D gene ambiguous. Per the germline V gene, CDR1 is LNHDA and CDR2 is SQIVND (reference sequence). There are 13 residues in the CDR3. V shed 7 bases and J shed 2 bases, with 8 bases lying between them. The CDR3 sequence is CASKAINTGELFF. Here the CDR3 DNA reads TGTGCCAGTAAAGCGATTAACACCGGGGAGCTGTTTTTT. Drawing the rest from reference TRBV19 and TRBJ2-2, the complete variable domain is DGGITQSPKYLFRKEGQNVTLSCEQNLNHDAMYWYRQDPGQGLRLIYYSQIVNDFQKGDIAEGYSVSREKKESFPLTVTSAQKNPTAFYLCASKAINTGELFFGEGSRLTVL.

The genes are TRBV7-9 and TRBJ2-7, with D perhaps matching TRBD2 (6 bases). Germline V gene sequence: CDR1 SEHNR, CDR2 FQNEAQ (reference sequence). Deletions cut 1 base from V and 5 bases from J, with 12 bases between. The CDR3 runs to 14 residues. CDR3 sequence (DNA): TGTGCCAGCAGCTTAGTGGACGGGAGAAACGAGCAGTACTTC. Translated, it gives CASSLVDGRNEQYF.